The clone carrying this T cell receptor beta chain was counted between two and nine times. As processed by the authors: Amplification with reference gene primers provided the estimates of nucleated cell counts. Profiling relied on immunoSEQ multiplex PCR, and the TCRdb table lists in-frame clones only, not all of them. The DNA gave D and trimming, while V, J and clone size come from that table. Among 200,000 to 300,000 clones listed, approximately 83% were seen once. These data originate in a study of blood T cell repertoires in COVID-19. Study summary: Donors in the United States, Italy and Spain gave samples during acute or convalescent COVID-19. In each case, the material was cDNA or gDNA derived from T cells, B-cell-depleted T cells, or PBMCs.

Germline V gene data show CDR1 as MGHRA and CDR2 as YSYEKL. The CDR3 has 16 amino acids. V gave up 4 bases and J gave up 0 bases; unmatched junction bases: 8. The sequenced material came from peripheral blood. The chain carries TRBV4-1 and TRBJ2-5; 7 bases agree with TRBD1. The TCR comes from a woman in her thirties who had recovered from COVID-19. The CDR3: CASSPIGTEHQETQYF. CDR3 nucleotides: TGCGCCAGCAGCCCTATTGGGACAGAGCACCAAGAGACCCAGTACTTC.